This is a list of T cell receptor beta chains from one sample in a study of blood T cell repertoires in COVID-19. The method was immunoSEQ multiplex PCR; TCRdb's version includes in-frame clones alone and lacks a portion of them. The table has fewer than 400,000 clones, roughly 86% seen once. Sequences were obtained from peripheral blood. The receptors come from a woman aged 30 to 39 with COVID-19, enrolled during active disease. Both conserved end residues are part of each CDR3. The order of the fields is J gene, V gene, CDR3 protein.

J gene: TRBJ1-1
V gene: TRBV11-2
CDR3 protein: CASSFQGGTEAFF

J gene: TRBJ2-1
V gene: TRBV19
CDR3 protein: CASSIGGGGNEQFF

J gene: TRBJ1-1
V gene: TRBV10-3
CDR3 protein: CAASGQLNTEAFF

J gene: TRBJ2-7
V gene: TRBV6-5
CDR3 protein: CATRDNYYEQYF

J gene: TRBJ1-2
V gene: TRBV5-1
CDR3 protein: CASSWGTGPDGYTF

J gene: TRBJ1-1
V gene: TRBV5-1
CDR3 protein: CASSLQGASTEAFF

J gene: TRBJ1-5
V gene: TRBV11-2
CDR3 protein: CASSSLGGSNQPQHF

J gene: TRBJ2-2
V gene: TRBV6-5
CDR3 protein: CASTISQVYGELFF

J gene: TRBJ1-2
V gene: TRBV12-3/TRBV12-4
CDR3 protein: CASILTRGYGYTF

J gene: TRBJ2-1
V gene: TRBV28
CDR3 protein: CASSLLRGSYDEQFF

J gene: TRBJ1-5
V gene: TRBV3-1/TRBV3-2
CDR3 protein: CASSQGWGQDNQPQHF

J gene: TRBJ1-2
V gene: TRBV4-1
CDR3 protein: CASSQTGTQRYGYTF

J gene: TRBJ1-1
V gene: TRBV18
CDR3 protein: CASSPGQAGTEAFF

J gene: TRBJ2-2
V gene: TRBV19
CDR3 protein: CASSTDRGGGELFF

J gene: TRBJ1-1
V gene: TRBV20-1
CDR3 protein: CSARGNTEAFF

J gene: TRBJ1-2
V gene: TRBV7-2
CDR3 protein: CASSLAPDPGQFGYTF

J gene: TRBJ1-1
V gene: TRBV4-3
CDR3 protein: CASSQVAGKSNTEAFF

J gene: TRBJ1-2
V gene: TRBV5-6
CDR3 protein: CASSLAPRVDHGYTF

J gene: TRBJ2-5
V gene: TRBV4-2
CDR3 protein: CASSQDFRGETQYF

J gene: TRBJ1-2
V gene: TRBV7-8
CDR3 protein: CASSLVTGVDGYTF

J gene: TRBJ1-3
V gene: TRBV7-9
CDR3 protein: CASSLDLRAQTYSGNTIYF

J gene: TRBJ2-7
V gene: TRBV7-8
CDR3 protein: CASSLVAAGLVYEQYF

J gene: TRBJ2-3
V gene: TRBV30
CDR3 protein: CAWSAPLGGRGDTQYF

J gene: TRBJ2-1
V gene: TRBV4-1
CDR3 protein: CASSYTSGGPSYNEQFF

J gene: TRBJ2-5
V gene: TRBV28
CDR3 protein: CASTNVQTKTQYF

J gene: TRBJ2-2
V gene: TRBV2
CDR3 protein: CASSTDRGSGELFF

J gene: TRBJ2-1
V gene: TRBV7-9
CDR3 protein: CASSLTGGTYNEQFF

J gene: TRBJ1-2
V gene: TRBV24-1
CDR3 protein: CATSDYSDSNGYTF

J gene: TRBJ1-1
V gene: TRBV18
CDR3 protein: CASSPRTGEAFF

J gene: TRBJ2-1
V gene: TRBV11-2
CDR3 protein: CASSFSLTSLSIEQFF

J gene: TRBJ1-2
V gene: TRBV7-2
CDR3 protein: CASSWGQAQIYGYTF

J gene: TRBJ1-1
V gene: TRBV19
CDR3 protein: CASRDSSLNTEAFF

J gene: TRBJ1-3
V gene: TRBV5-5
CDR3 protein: CASRSGNGNTIYF

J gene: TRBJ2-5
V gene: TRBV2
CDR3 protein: CASRLRDGTSGQETQYF

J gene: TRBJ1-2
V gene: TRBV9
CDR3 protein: CASSVTFRDGYTF

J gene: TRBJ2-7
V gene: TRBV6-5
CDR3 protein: CASSRGTGYYEQYF

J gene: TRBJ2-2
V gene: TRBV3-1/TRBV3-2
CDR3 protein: CASSPQIAGDLGGTGELFF

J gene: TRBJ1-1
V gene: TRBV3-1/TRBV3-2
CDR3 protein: CASSPKDRVNTEAFF

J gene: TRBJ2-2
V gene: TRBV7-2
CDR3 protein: CASSRRSGGAYTGELFF

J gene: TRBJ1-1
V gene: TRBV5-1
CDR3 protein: CARKIGTGSTEAFF

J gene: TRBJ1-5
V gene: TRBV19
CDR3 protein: CASSIRSGGRSNQPQHF

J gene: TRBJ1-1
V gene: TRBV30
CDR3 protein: CAWSPQRGTEAFF

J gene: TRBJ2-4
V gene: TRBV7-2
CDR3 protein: CASSWGGILAKNIQYF

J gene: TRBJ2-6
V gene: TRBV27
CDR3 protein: CASSLRGLSSGANVLTF

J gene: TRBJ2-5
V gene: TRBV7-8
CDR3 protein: CASSLVQGVETQYF

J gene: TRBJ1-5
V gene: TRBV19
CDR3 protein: CASSIDQVSNQPQHF

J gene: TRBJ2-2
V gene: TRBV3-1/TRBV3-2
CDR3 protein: CASSQVRDRARGELFF

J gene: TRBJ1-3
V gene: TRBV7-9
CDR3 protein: CASSLARRQGNTIYF